Below, 24 T cell receptor beta chains from the same sample are listed, as sequenced in a study of blood T cells in healthy people across ages. Using a J-beta primer mix together with a sample-barcoded 5' primer, a second PCR was run for about 6 to 12 cycles. Using its own MiXCR run on the 5' RACE reads, TCRdb lists one record per CDR3 protein. The sample shows hundreds of thousands of distinct CDR3 sequences, approximately 30% of them seen only once. The sequenced material came from blood. The receptors here all came from a woman of 80 years or more in good health.

This clonotype was seen many times. The chain uses TRBV7-9 and TRBJ2-3; 11 positions match TRBD1. CDR3 length: 16 residues. V trimming: 5 bases; J trimming: 3 bases; junction bases outside the gene matches: 7. Germline CDR1 is SEHNR and CDR2 is FQNEAQ (reference sequence). The CDR3 bases are TGTGCCAGCAGCACCGGACAGGGGGCAGCAACAGATACGCAGTATTTT. Residues: CASSTGQGAATDTQYF. Full variable domain (missing parts from reference TRBV7-9 and TRBJ2-3): DTGVSQNPRHKITKRGQNVTFRCDPISEHNRLYWYRQTLGQGPEFLTYFQNEAQLEKSRLLSDRFSAERPKGSFSTLEIQRTEQGDSAMYLCASSTGQGAATDTQYFGPGTRLTVL.

This clonotype was recorded at least ten times. The chain recombines TRBV5-1 with TRBJ1-2; tentative D call: TRBD1 (5 bases). CDR1 SGHRS and CDR2 YFSETQ come from the germline V gene. The CDR3 consists of 12 residues. V was cut by 0 bases and J by 7 bases, with 7 bases left in between. The CDR3 DNA follows: TGCGCCAGCAGCTTGGAGAGGGGTGGCTACACCTTC. Amino acids: CASSLERGGYTF.

The V call is TRBV30, the J call TRBJ2-7; the D gene is possibly TRBD2 (6 bases). Germline CDR1 and CDR2: GTSNPN and SVGIG (reference sequence). This CDR3 comprises 17 residues. The V gene lost 2 bases and the J gene lost 0 bases, with 20 bases spanning the gap. CDR3 nucleotide sequence: TGTGCCTGGAGTCTCGCCGTCGGGGCGGGGAGCTCCTACGAGCAGTACTTC. As protein: CAWSLAVGAGSSYEQYF.

The chain combines TRBV7-3 with TRBJ1-1, with 8 bases identical to TRBD1. The junction had 5 bases not matched to a gene; V was cut back by 4 bases and J by 1 base. Germline V CDR1 and CDR2: SGHTA, FQGTGA. This CDR3 contains 15 residues. The CDR3 DNA reads as TGTGCCAGCAGCTCCCGGACAGGGAGGAACACTGAAGCTTTCTTT. Translation: CASSSRTGRNTEAFF.

The chain has TRBV9 and TRBJ1-1; TRBD1 aligns across 7 bases. The CDR3 covers 16 residues. Germline V gives CDR1 SGDLS, CDR2 YYNGEE. Germline trimming cut 3 bases from V and 2 bases from J; bases unmatched to any gene: 10. Here the CDR3 DNA reads TGTGCCAGCAGCGCCCACGACAGGGCCCTCAACACTGAAGCTTTCTTT. Its translation: CASSAHDRALNTEAFF.

The chain recombines TRBV5-1 with TRBJ1-2; TRBD1 agrees at 8 bases. Germline CDR1 is SGHRS and CDR2 is YFSETQ. Trimming took 3 bases from V and 5 from J; bases not matched to a gene: 12. This CDR3 contains 16 residues. This chain's CDR3 is CASSWASQQGGYGYTF. DNA for the CDR3: TGCGCCAGCAGCTGGGCCAGCCAACAGGGGGGGTATGGCTACACCTTC.

The chain joins TRBV29-1 to TRBJ2-2; 9 bases are shared with TRBD1. Germline V gene sequence: CDR1 SQVTM, CDR2 ANQGSEA. J lost 4 bases, V lost 2 bases, and 8 bases had no gene match. The CDR3 sequence is 16 residues long. The CDR3 DNA is TGCAGCGTTGAAAAGGGACAGGGTACGAGCACCGGGGAGCTGTTTTTT. Amino acids: CSVEKGQGTSTGELFF.

J is TRBJ1-1 and V is TRBV2; no clear D gene. Germline-derived CDR1 and CDR2 are SNHLY and FYNNEI. There are 13 residues in the CDR3. Trimming removed 7 bases at V and 3 bases at J, with 12 bases between. The chain's CDR3 is CASTELRDTEAFF. As DNA, the CDR3 is TGTGCCAGCACCGAGCTCCGGGACACTGAAGCTTTCTTT.

Note on this clonotype: This sequence may be a read error, since a much larger clone differs from it by one base. This sequence joins TRBV20-1 and TRBJ2-7; no firm D call. This CDR3 region has 12 residues. Per the germline V gene, CDR1 is DFQATT and CDR2 is SNEGSKA (reference sequence). CDR3 DNA: TGCAGGGCTAGAAAGTCCATATACGAGCAGTACTTC. This sequence encodes CRARKSIYEQYF.

This clonotype has ten or more counts. The V and J genes are TRBV7-2 and TRBJ2-1; 15 nucleotides match TRBD2. CDR3 size: 19 residues. The germline V gene encodes CDR1 SGHTA and CDR2 FQGNSA. The V and J ends lost 1 base and 9 bases, in that order; junction bases with no gene match: 13. In DNA form, the CDR3 reads TGTGCCAGCAGCTTAGGCCGACGCCGGACTAGCGGGGGGGCCAGTGAGCAGTTCTTC. Its translation: CASSLGRRRTSGGASEQFF.

This clonotype was picked up a small number of times. The chain uses TRBV6-1 and TRBJ1-1, with D unclear. Germline V gene sequence: CDR1 MNHNS, CDR2 SASEGT. V dropped 5 bases and J dropped 0 bases, with 19 bases sitting between them. The CDR3 runs to 17 residues. The CDR3 region has the DNA TGTGCCAGCAGTCAAACCCTATTTACTACCCTGAACACTGAAGCTTTCTTT. Amino acid sequence: CASSQTLFTTLNTEAFF.

This clonotype has ten or more counts. The rearrangement uses TRBV3-1 and TRBJ2-7; the D is unclear. CDR3 size: 14 residues. In germline, CDR1 is LGHDT, CDR2 YNNKEL (reference sequence). V shed 0 bases and J shed 3 bases, with 9 bases lying between them. CDR3 residues: CASSQDAMSYEQYF. Written as DNA, the CDR3 is TGTGCCAGCAGCCAAGATGCCATGAGCTACGAGCAGTACTTC.

This clonotype has at least ten counts. The CDR3 protein is CASSRGQGPYNEQFF. The CDR3 DNA follows: TGTGCCAGCAGCCGCGGACAGGGACCCTACAATGAGCAGTTCTTC. The rearrangement links TRBV12-3 or TRBV12-4 to TRBJ2-1; TRBD1 agrees at 8 bases. The trim removed 6 bases at V and 2 bases at J, leaving 6 bases unmatched. The CDR3 totals 15 residues.

This clonotype came up many times. This chain uses TRBV5-1 with TRBJ2-1, with D perhaps assigned TRBD1 or TRBD2 (5 bases each). Germline CDR1 is SGHRS and CDR2 is YFSETQ. The CDR3 loop spans 16 amino acids. The V end lost 4 bases, the J end lost 6 bases, and 20 bases lay between the germline ends. As DNA, the CDR3 is TGCGCCAGCAGCGCCTCCCGAGGGGCGACGTCCAATGAGCAGTTCTTC. Its translation is CASSASRGATSNEQFF.

The CDR3 bases are TGTGCCAGCAGCCACGATGGGCTAGGATCACCCCTCCACTTT. Amino acid sequence: CASSHDGLGSPLHF. The chain joins TRBV7-2 to TRBJ1-6, with unresolved D. CDR3 size: 14 residues. Germline V gene data show CDR1 as SGHTA and CDR2 as FQGNSA. The ends were cut back, 5 bases at V and 10 bases at J, with 15 bases in the middle.

As regards this clonotype: One end of the junction does not line up with germline, which may come from a read error. The rearrangement links TRBV9 to TRBJ1-1; 11 nucleotides align to TRBD1. The CDR3 is 16 residues long. The germline gives CDR1 SGDLS, CDR2 YYNGEE. In DNA, the CDR3 is TGTGCCGGCAGCCTGGGGACAGGGGGAATGGACACTGAAGCTTTCTTT. Translated, it gives CAGSLGTGGMDTEAFF.

This clonotype was detected a few times. A much larger clone differs from this one at a single base, so this may be a read error. The chain links TRBV5-6 to TRBJ2-3; 9 bases match TRBD2. Germline CDR1 and CDR2: SGHDT and YYEEEE. The CDR3 consists of 17 residues. CDR3 residues: CAGSPLTPGLAWRTQYF. CDR3 DNA sequence: TGTGCCGGCAGCCCCCTAACTCCGGGACTAGCTTGGCGTACGCAGTATTTT. Together with reference TRBV5-6 and TRBJ2-3, the CDR3 gives the full variable domain: DAGVTQSPTHLIKTRGQQVTLRCSPKSGHDTVSWYQQALGQGPQFIFQYYEEEERQRGNFPDRFSGHQFPNYSSELNVNALLLGDSALYLCAGSPLTPGLAWRTQYFGPGTRLTVL.

Remarks on this clonotype: A much more abundant neighbour one base away suggests this may be a read error. J is TRBJ2-7 and V is TRBV15; tentative D call: TRBD1 (5 bases). Trimming shortened V by 5 bases and J by 4 bases, and 15 bases separated the two germline ends. The CDR3 spans 14 residues. Germline lookup yields CDR1 LNHNV and CDR2 YYDKDF (reference sequence). The CDR3 spells CATSADSGIYEQYF. The CDR3 coding sequence is TGTGCCACCAGCGCCGACAGTGGGATTTACGAGCAGTACTTC.

This clonotype has a count of ten or more. The chain has TRBV2 and TRBJ2-7; 7 bases line up with TRBD1. Germline CDR1 is SNHLY and CDR2 is FYNNEI. J gave up 2 bases and V 5 bases, and 6 bases lay outside the gene matches. There are 14 residues in the CDR3. CDR3 region: CASSLQGIAYEQYF. CDR3 DNA: TGTGCCAGCAGTTTACAGGGGATCGCCTACGAGCAGTACTTC.

This clonotype appeared many times. V is TRBV20-1 and J is TRBJ2-1, with 11 bases matching TRBD2. J was trimmed by 6 bases and V by 6 bases; bases with no gene match: 10. CDR1 DFQATT and CDR2 SNEGSKA come from the germline V gene (reference sequence). The CDR3 is made up of 15 amino acids. CDR3 nucleotide sequence: TGCAGTGCCAAACTTCTAGCGGGGGGACCCAATGAGCAGTTCTTC. As protein: CSAKLLAGGPNEQFF.

This clonotype was detected many times. The V gene is TRBV5-1, the J gene TRBJ1-2, with 8 bases fitting TRBD1. The CDR3 runs 13 residues. CDR1 and CDR2 from the germline V gene are SGHRS and YFSETQ. J was trimmed by 7 bases and V by 4 bases; bases with no gene match: 6. CDR3 protein: CASSQDDRGGYTF. The CDR3 region has the DNA TGCGCCAGCAGCCAGGATGACAGGGGTGGCTACACCTTC.

Notes on this clonotype: This sequence may be a read error, since a much larger clone differs from it by one base. This rearrangement joins TRBV3-1 to TRBJ2-1; D perhaps matches TRBD2 (6 bases). The CDR3 has 14 amino acids. Germline CDR1 and CDR2: LGHDT and YNNKEL (reference sequence). Trimming pared 6 bases from V and 13 bases from J, leaving 22 bases between. The CDR3 DNA reads TGTGCCAGCAGTCGGGACTTCTCGGAAGAGACCCAGTTCTTC. Protein: CASSRDFSEETQFF.

This chain joins TRBV5-1 and TRBJ1-4; D not resolved. The V gene's germline CDR1 is SGHRS and CDR2 YFSETQ. The CDR3 has 14 amino acids. V was shortened by 7 bases and J by 7 bases, with 17 bases between the two germline ends. The CDR3 DNA is TGCGCCAGCCGGGTCGGTGGGATAACTGAAAAACTGTTTTTT. Translating gives CASRVGGITEKLFF.

This clonotype was picked up many times. The J gene is TRBJ1-6, the V gene TRBV5-1, with TRBD1 identical over 10 bases. Trimming at V came to 0 bases and at J to 10 bases, leaving 4 bases not matched to a gene. Per the germline V gene, CDR1 is SGHRS and CDR2 is YFSETQ. The CDR3 totals 15 residues. The CDR3 DNA reads TGCGCCAGCAGCTTGGAGGGACAGGGGAGGTCACCCCTCCACTTT. Protein sequence: CASSLEGQGRSPLHF.